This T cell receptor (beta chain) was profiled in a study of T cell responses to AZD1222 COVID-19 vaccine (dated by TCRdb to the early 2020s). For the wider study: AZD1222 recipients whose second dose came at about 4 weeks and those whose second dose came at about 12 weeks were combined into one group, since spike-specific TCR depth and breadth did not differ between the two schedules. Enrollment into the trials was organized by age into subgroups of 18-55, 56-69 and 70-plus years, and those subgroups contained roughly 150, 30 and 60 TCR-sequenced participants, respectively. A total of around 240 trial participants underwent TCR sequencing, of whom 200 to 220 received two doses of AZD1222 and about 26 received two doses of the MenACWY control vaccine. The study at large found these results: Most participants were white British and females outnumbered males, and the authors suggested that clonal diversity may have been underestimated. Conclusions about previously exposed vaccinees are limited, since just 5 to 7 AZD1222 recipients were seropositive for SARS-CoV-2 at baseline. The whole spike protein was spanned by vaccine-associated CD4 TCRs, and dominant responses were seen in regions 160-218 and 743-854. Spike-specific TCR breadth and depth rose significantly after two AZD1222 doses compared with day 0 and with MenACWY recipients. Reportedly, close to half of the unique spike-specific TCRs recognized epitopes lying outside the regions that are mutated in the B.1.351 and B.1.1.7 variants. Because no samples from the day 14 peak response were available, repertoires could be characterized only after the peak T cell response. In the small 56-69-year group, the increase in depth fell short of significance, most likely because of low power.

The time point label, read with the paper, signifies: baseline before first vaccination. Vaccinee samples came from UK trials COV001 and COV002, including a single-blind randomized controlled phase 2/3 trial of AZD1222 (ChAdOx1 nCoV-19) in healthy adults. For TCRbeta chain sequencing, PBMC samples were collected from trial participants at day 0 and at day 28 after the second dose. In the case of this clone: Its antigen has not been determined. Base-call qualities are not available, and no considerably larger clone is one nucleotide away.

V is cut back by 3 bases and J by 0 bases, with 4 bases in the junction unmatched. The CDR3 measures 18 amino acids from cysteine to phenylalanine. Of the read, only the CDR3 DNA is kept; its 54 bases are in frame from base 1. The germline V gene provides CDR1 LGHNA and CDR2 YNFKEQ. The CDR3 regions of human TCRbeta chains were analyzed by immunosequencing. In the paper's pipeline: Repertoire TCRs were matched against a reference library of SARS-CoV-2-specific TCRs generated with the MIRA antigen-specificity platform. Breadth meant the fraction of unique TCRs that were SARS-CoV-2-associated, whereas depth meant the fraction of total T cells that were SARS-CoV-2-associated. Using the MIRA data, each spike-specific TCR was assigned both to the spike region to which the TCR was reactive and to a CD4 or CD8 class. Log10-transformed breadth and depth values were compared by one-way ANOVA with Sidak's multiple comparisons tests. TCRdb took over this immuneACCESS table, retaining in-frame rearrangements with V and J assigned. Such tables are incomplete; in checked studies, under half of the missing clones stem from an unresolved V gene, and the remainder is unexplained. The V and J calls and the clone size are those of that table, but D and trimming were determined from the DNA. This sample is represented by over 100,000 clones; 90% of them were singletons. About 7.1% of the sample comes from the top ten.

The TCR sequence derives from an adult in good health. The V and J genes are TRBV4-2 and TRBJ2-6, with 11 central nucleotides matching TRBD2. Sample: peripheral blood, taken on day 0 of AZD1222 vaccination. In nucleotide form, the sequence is TGTGCCAGCAGCCAGGGAGGACTAGCGGGCTCTGGGGCCAACGTCCTGACTTTC. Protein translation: CASSQGGLAGSGANVLTF.